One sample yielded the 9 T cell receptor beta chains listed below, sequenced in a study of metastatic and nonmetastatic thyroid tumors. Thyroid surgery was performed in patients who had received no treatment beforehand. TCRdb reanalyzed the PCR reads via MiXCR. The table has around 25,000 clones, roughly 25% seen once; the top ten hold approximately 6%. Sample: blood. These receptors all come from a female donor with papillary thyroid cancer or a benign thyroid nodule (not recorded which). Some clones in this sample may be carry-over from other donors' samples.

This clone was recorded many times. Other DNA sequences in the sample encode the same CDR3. The CDR3 DNA follows: TGTGCCAGCAGGGGGAGAGGGGCTAACTATGGCTACACCTTC. It is translated as CASRGRGANYGYTF. The chain combines TRBV6-1 with TRBJ1-2; possibly TRBD1 for D (5 bases). The CDR3 runs to 14 residues. The V gene's germline CDR1 is MNHNS and CDR2 SASEGT. The ends were cut back, 6 bases at V and 0 bases at J, with 11 bases in the middle.

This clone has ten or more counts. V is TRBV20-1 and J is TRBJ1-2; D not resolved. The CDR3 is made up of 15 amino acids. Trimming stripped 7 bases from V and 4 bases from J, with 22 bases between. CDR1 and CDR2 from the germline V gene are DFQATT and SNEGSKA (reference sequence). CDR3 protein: CSVSAWTDSRYGYTF. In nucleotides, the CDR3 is TGCAGTGTTTCAGCCTGGACTGACTCACGCTATGGCTACACCTTC.

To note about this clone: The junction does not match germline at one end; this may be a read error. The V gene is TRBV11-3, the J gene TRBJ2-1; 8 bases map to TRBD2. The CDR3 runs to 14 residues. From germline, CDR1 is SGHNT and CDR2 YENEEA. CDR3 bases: TGTGCCAGCAGTTTAGCGGGAATCTACAATGAGCAGTTCTTC. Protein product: CASSLAGIYNEQFF.

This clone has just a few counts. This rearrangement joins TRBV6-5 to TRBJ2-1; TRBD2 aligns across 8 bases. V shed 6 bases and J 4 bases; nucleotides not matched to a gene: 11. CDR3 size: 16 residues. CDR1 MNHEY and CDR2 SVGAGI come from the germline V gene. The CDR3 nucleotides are TGTGCCAGCAGCTCGGCGAGGATAGCGGGGTACAATGAGCAGTTCTTC. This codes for CASSSARIAGYNEQFF.

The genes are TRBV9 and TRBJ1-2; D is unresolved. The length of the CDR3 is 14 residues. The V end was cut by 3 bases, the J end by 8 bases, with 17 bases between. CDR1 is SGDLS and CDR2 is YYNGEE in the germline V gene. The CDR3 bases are TGTGCCAGCAGCGCCTCGCCCGAGTTTGGGGGCTACACCTTC. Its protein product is CASSASPEFGGYTF.

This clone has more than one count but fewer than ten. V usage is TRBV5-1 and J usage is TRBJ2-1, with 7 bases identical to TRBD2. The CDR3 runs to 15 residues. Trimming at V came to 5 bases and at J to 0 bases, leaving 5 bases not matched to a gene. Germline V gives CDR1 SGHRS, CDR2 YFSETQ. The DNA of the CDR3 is TGCGCCAGCAGTCCTAGCGGAAGCTCCTACAATGAGCAGTTCTTC. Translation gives CASSPSGSSYNEQFF.

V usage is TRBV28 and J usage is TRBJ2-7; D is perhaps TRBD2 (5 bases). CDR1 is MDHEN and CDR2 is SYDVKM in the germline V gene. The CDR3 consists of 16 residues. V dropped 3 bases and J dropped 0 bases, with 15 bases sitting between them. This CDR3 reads CASSFEGSTSSYEQYF. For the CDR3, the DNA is TGTGCCAGCAGTTTCGAAGGGAGTACCAGCTCCTACGAGCAGTACTTC.

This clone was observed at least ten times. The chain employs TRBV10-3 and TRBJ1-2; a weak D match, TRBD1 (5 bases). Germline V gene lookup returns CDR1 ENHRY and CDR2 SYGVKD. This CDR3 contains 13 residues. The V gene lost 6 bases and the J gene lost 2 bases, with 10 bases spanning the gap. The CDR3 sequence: CAIREGRNYGYTF. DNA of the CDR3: TGTGCCATCAGGGAGGGACGGAACTATGGCTACACCTTC.

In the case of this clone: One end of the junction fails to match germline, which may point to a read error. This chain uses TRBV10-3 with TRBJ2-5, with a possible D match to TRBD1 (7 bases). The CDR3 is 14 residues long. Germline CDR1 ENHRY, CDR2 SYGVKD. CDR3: CAIMEGALRETQHF. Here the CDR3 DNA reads TGTGCCATCATGGAGGGGGCGTTGAGAGAGACCCAGCACTTC.